Listed here are 14 T cell receptor beta chains from one sample, sequenced in a study of T cell repertoires in cytomegalovirus infection. TCRdb recomputed calls from the reads with MiXCR, one row per CDR3 protein. The repertoire holds about 460,000 distinct CDR3 sequences, with around 10% as singletons. The specimen was PBMCs. The receptors shown here come from a human donor in good health (CMV status not recorded). Some clones in this sample may be carry-over from other donors' samples.

This clonotype occurred many times. The chain combines TRBV4-2 with TRBJ1-4, with no clear D. Germline-derived CDR1 and CDR2 are LGHNA and YNFKEQ. The CDR3 runs to 14 residues. Trimming shortened V by 3 bases and J by 5 bases, and 10 bases separated the two germline ends. CDR3 loop: CASSQLGRNEKLFF. In nucleotides, the CDR3 is TGTGCCAGCAGCCAGCTCGGGAGGAATGAAAAACTGTTTTTT.

In its sample, this clonotype was seen a few times. The gene calls are TRBV20-1 and TRBJ2-7, with D maybe TRBD1 (5 bases). Germline V lookup: CDR1 DFQATT, CDR2 SNEGSKA (reference sequence). Trimming left V 5 bases short and J 5 bases short, with 16 bases between. This CDR3 spans 13 amino acids. This CDR3 reads CSASNPGPHEQYF. CDR3 in DNA: TGCAGTGCTTCCAATCCAGGGCCCCACGAGCAGTACTTC.

This clonotype was observed many times. J is TRBJ1-2 and V is TRBV5-1; D not resolved. This CDR3 region has 15 residues. V lost 4 bases and J lost 3, with 16 bases in between. The germline gives CDR1 SGHRS, CDR2 YFSETQ. CDR3 in amino acids: CASSPDGYSYYGYTF. The CDR3 nucleotides read TGCGCCAGCAGCCCGGACGGGTATTCGTACTATGGCTACACCTTC.

There are many counts of this clonotype. The chain has TRBV12-3 or TRBV12-4 and TRBJ2-2, with D perhaps being TRBD1 or TRBD2 (5 bases each). The CDR3 contains 15 residues. V lost 8 bases and J 7 bases, leaving 20 bases between the germline ends. In DNA, the CDR3 is TGTGCCAGCGATTGGGGGAGTTGGTATGGCGGGGAGCTGTTTTTT. It yields the protein CASDWGSWYGGELFF.

Ten or more counts support this clonotype. V gene TRBV6-1 combines with J gene TRBJ2-1; D gene unclear. CDR1 and CDR2 (germline): MNHNS, SASEGT. With 6 bases removed from V and 2 bases from J, the gap between germline ends came to 11 bases. CDR3 size: 14 residues. CDR3 region: CASRFSTTYNEQFF. The DNA of the CDR3 is TGTGCCAGCAGATTCAGTACCACCTACAATGAGCAGTTCTTC.

This clonotype was recorded many times. The chain uses TRBV6-1 and TRBJ1-3; D perhaps matches TRBD1 (5 bases). Trimming left V 5 bases short and J 4 bases short, with 12 bases between. Germline V gives CDR1 MNHNS, CDR2 SASEGT. The CDR3 sequence is 14 residues long. The CDR3: CASSSLGQGNTIYF. DNA of the CDR3: TGTGCCAGCAGTAGTCTCGGACAAGGAAACACCATATATTTT.

This clonotype was seen many times. V usage is TRBV5-1 and J usage is TRBJ1-1, with D possibly TRBD1 on 5 matching bases. The germline CDR1 and CDR2 sequences are SGHRS and YFSETQ. This CDR3 is 12 amino acids long. The V and J ends lost 0 bases and 8 bases respectively, with 8 bases between them. The CDR3 region has the DNA TGCGCCAGCAGCTTGGAAGGGGACGAAGCTTTCTTT. Protein: CASSLEGDEAFF.

This clonotype came up many times. This chain joins TRBV12-3 or TRBV12-4 and TRBJ1-1; 11 nucleotides match TRBD1. The CDR3 loop spans 13 amino acids. The junction had 10 bases not matched to a gene; V was cut back by 6 bases and J by 13 bases. CDR3 sequence: CASRPGQGAALFF. The DNA for the CDR3 is TGTGCCAGCAGACCCGGACAGGGGGCGGCCCTTTTCTTT.

The chain links TRBV5-4 to TRBJ1-1, with D perhaps TRBD1 (5 bases). This CDR3 has 15 residues. Trimming removed 4 bases from V and 7 bases from J, with 20 bases in between. In germline, CDR1 is SGHNT, CDR2 YYREEE (reference sequence). The CDR3, as DNA: TGTGCCAGCAGCATAGAAGGCCGACAGTCTCTTGAAGCTTTCTTT. This codes for CASSIEGRQSLEAFF.

There are many counts of this clonotype. V usage is TRBV7-2 and J usage is TRBJ2-2, with D perhaps matching TRBD2 (5 bases). CDR1 and CDR2 (germline): SGHTA, FQGNSA. Trimming cost V 1 base and J 1 base, with 7 bases left between them. The CDR3 is 15 residues long. The CDR3, as DNA: TGTGCCAGCAGCTTAGTAGGAGGGAACACCGGGGAGCTGTTTTTT. Its protein product is CASSLVGGNTGELFF. Together with reference TRBV7-2 and TRBJ2-2, the CDR3 gives the full variable domain: GAGVSQSPSNKVTEKGKDVELRCDPISGHTALYWYRQSLGQGLEFLIYFQGNSAPDKSGLPSDRFSAERTGGSVSTLTIQRTQQEDSAVYLCASSLVGGNTGELFFGEGSRLTVL.

This sequence joins TRBV6-1 and TRBJ1-2; maybe TRBD1 (5 bases). V dropped 6 bases and J dropped 4 bases, with 18 bases sitting between them. This CDR3 region has 15 residues. In germline, CDR1 is MNHNS, CDR2 SASEGT. The CDR3: CASSTDLSGGYGYTF. CDR3 in DNA: TGTGCCAGCAGCACCGACCTGTCGGGGGGCTATGGCTACACCTTC.

This clonotype was detected many times. The chain has TRBV28 and TRBJ2-1; D is undetermined. The germline gives CDR1 MDHEN, CDR2 SYDVKM. V gave up 3 bases and J gave up 2 bases, with 5 bases separating them. This CDR3 is built from 13 residues. The CDR3: CASSFPPYNEQFF. The DNA of the CDR3 is TGTGCCAGCAGTTTTCCCCCCTACAATGAGCAGTTCTTC.

V and J are TRBV4-2 and TRBJ1-4; D is unclear. The V and J ends lost 1 base and 7 bases respectively, with 10 bases between them. The CDR3 is 14 residues long. Germline CDR1 reads LGHNA; CDR2 reads YNFKEQ. The CDR3 protein is CASSQGPGSEKLFF. In DNA, the CDR3 is TGTGCCAGCAGCCAAGGGCCTGGGAGTGAAAAACTGTTTTTT.

Ten or more counts support this clonotype. The chain combines TRBV11-2 with TRBJ2-2, with D possibly TRBD2 on 6 matching bases. This CDR3 region has 15 residues. V was cut by 5 bases and J by 6 bases, with 16 bases left in between. Germline CDR1 is SGHAT and CDR2 is FQNNGV. CDR3 DNA sequence: TGTGCCAGCAGCCAAACTATGGCGGGGTCCGGGGAGCTGTTTTTT. Translating it yields CASSQTMAGSGELFF.